The present T cell receptor beta chain was sequenced within a study of shared T cell receptors in the human thymus (dated by TCRdb to 2020 to 2022). Background on the whole study: The study investigated the way shared, self-reactive T-cell receptor alpha chains are produced in the human thymus.

V loses 5 bases of germline sequence and J loses 5 bases, and the interval between the two ends is 13 bases. Via the germline V gene (reference sequence), CDR1 is LNHNV and CDR2 YYDKDF. Reading from cysteine to phenylalanine, the CDR3 counts 13 amino acids. The CDR3 DNA has 39 bases and is translated from base 1. The method was the immunoSEQ multiplex PCR assay. TCRdb carries this immuneACCESS record with in-frame sequences only. Its versions omit some clonotypes, under half of them owing to an unresolved V gene in the studies checked, with the rest unexplained. The sample contains roughly 700,000 clones, around nine tenths of them found a single time. Approximately 0.01% of the sample is taken by the ten largest. In the case of this clone: The antigen it recognizes is unknown. Base qualities are not recorded, but no much larger clone differs from it by a single base.

These sequences were also reported in another study, on human thymus T cells. The second paper further reports: In Finland, the donors were immunologically healthy infants who were having open corrective cardiac surgery for congenital heart defects. Thymus tissue was collected as surgical resects that were removed during corrective cardiac surgery. V and J gene segment usage appeared biased in both thymic and peripheral blood repertoires. According to the related research, thymic TCR repertoires were highly overlapping among unrelated individuals. The study described the TCR alpha and beta repertoires in under 10 infant thymus samples and four matching peripheral blood samples. The cohort included six male and two female infants, with donor ages spanning 7 to 244 days. Thymocytes were mechanically released from the tissue and were stored as pellets of about 8.5-31 million cells at -70 degrees C. A QIAsymphony instrument was used to extract genomic DNA from the frozen cell pellets. TCRB and TCRAD loci were amplified from a standardized quantity of quality-controlled genomic DNA using the immunoSEQ multiplex PCR assay. The amplicons spanned the V(D)J region and were long enough to cover the CDR3 and allow V and J genes to be identified. The amplicons were sequenced on an Illumina platform via the commercial immunoSEQ service. Corrections for primer bias and sequencing errors followed previously described methods, while TCRAD and TCRB definitions were based on the IMGT database. Analysis of the repertoires was done with immunoSEQ Analyzer 3.0 and VDJTools and included basic statistics, V/J segment usage, diversity estimates, rarefaction and pairwise overlap. To estimate diversity, the Chao1, ChaoE, Efron-Thisted, Shannon and inverse Simpson indices were applied, and diversity was also estimated on datasets down-sampled to the smallest sample. Repertoire overlap was determined by strict matching of CDR3 nucleotide sequence, V gene and J gene, and Jaccard-based multidimensional scaling clustering was applied. On average, around 780,000 unique TCRB clonotypes were obtained from thymus samples, compared with approximately 82,000 from blood samples.

Recombination linked TRBV15 to TRBJ2-7; a tentative D call is TRBD1 (6 bases match). The TCR originated in a boy younger than two with a congenital heart defect. Donor details come from another sample of the same person, matched by shared clones. What was sequenced was thymocytes. The DNA sequence follows: TGTGCCACCAGCCCACAGGGTTACCACGAGCAGTACTTC. Protein translation: CATSPQGYHEQYF.